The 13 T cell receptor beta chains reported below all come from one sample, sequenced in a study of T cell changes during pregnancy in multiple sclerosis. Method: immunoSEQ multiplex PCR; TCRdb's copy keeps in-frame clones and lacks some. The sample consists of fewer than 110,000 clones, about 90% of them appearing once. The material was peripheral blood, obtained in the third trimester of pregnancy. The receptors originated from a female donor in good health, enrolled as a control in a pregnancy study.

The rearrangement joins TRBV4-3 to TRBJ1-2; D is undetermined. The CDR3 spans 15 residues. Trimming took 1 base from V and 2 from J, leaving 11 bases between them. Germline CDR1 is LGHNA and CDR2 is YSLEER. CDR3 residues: CASSQGFQKNYGYTF. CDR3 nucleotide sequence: TGCGCCAGCAGCCAAGGATTTCAGAAAAACTATGGCTACACCTTC.

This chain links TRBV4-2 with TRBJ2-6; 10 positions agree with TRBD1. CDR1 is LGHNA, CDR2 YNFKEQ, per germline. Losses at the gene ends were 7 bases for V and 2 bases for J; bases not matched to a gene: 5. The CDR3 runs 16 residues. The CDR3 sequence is CASTRTGGTGANVLTF. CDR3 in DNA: TGTGCCAGCACCAGGACAGGGGGGACTGGGGCCAACGTCCTGACTTTC.

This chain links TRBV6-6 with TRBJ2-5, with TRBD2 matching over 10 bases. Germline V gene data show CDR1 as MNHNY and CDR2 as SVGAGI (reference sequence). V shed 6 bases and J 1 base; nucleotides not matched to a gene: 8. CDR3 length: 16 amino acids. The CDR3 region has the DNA TGTGCCAGCAGAGACACTAGCGGGGAGGTCCAAGAGACCCAGTACTTC. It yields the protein CASRDTSGEVQETQYF.

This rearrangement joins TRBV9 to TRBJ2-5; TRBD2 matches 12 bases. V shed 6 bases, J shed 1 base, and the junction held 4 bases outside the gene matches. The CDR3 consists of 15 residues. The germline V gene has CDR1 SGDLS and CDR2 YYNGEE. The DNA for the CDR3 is TGTGCCAGCACCGCGACTAGCGGGGGCCAAGAGACCCAGTACTTC. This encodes CASTATSGGQETQYF.

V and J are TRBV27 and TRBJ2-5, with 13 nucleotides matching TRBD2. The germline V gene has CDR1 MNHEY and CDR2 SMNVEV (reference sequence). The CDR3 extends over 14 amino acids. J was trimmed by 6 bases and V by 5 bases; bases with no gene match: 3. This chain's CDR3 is CASSPTSGGQTQYF. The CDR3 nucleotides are TGTGCCAGCAGTCCGACTAGCGGGGGGCAGACCCAGTACTTC.

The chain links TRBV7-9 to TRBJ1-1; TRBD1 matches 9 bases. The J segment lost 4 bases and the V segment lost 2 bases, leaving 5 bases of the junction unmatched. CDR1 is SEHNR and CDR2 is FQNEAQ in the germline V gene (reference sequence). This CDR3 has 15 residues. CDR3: CASSLFGQGSTEAFF. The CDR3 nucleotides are TGTGCCAGCAGCTTATTCGGACAGGGGAGCACTGAAGCTTTCTTT.

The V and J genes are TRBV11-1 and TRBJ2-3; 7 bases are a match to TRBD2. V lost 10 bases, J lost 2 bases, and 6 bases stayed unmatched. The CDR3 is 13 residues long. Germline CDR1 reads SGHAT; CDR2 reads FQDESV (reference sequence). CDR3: CATRSGVTDTQYF. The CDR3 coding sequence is TGTGCCACGCGGAGCGGGGTCACAGATACGCAGTATTTT.

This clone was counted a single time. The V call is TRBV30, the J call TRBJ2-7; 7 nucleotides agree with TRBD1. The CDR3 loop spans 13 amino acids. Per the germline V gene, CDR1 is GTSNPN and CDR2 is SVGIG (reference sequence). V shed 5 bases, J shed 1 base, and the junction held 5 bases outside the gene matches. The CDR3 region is CAWAGTASYEQYF. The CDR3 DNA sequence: TGTGCCTGGGCCGGGACAGCGTCCTACGAGCAGTACTTC.

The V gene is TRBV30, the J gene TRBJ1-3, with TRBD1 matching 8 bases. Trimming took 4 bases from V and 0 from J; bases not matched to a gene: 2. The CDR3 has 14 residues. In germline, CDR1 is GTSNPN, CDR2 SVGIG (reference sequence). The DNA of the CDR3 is TGTGCCTGGAATCAGGGGGCCTCTGGAAACACCATATATTTT. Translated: CAWNQGASGNTIYF.

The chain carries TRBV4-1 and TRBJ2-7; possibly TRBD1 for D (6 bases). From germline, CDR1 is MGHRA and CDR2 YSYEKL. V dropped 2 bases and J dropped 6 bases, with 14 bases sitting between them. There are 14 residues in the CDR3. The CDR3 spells CASSQWTEMGEQYF. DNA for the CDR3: TGCGCCAGCAGCCAATGGACAGAAATGGGCGAGCAGTACTTC.

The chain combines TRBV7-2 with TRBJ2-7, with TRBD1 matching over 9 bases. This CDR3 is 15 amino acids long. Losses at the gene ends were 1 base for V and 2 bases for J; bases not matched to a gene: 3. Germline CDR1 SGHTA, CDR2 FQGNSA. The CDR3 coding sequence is TGTGCCAGCAGCTTAGGGACAGGGGTCCCCTACGAGCAGTACTTC. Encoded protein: CASSLGTGVPYEQYF.

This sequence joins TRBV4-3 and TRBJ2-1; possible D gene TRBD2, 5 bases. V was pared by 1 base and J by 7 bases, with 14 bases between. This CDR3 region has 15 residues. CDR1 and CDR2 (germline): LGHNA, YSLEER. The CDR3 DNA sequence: TGCGCCAGCAGCCAAGGACGGCTCCCGGGAAATGAGCAGTTCTTC. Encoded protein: CASSQGRLPGNEQFF.

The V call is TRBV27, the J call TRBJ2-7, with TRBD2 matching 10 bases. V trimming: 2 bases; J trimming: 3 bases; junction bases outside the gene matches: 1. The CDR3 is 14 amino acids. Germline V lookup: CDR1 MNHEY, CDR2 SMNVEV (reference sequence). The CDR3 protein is CASSLGTSVYEQYF. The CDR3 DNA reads TGTGCCAGCAGTTTAGGGACTAGCGTCTACGAGCAGTACTTC.